The rows below give T cell receptor beta chains drawn from one sample of a study of T cells in Graves' hyperthyroidism and ophthalmopathy. TCRdb re-derived calls from the multiplex PCR reads in MiXCR, one entry per CDR3 protein. The sample yields a few hundred thousand distinct CDR3 sequences, about 16% seen once. The material sequenced was blood. These receptors all come from a young woman with Graves' hyperthyroidism. The CDR3 runs from the conserved cysteine through the conserved F or W. The order of the fields is D gene, clone size, J gene, V gene, CDR3 protein, CDR3 DNA. D genes are given only for firm matches. For some rows the clone size is stated as once, few or many, or as a class when expanded; others skip it.

TRBD2,-,TRBJ2-1,TRBV13,CASSSPLGLAGVSHEQFF,TGTGCCAGCAGCTCACCTTTGGGACTAGCGGGAGTTTCCCATGAGCAGTTCTTC
-,-,TRBJ1-1,TRBV28,CASIARSRSTEAFF,TGTGCCAGCATCGCGAGGTCTCGGAGCACTGAAGCTTTCTTT
-,few,TRBJ2-6,TRBV10-3,CASTPGSSGANVLTF,TGTGCCTCGACCCCAGGGAGCTCTGGGGCCAACGTCCTGACTTTC
-,few,TRBJ1-3,TRBV29-1,CSVAGAGNTIYF,TGCAGCGTTGCAGGGGCTGGAAACACCATATATTTT
TRBD2,few,TRBJ2-1,TRBV7-3,CASSLRLAVYNEQFF,TGTGCCAGCAGCTTACGGCTAGCGGTATACAATGAGCAGTTCTTC
-,many,TRBJ2-5,TRBV28,CASSLNGGRKRQETQYF,TGTGCCAGCAGTCTAAATGGGGGCAGGAAACGCCAAGAGACCCAGTACTTC
TRBD2,many,TRBJ2-2,TRBV24-1,CATSEAGTSGSRELFF,TGTGCCACCAGTGAAGCCGGGACTAGCGGGTCGAGGGAGCTGTTTTTT
-,many,TRBJ2-7,TRBV7-9,CASSLEQPAYEQYF,TGTGCCAGCAGCTTAGAACAGCCCGCCTACGAGCAGTACTTC
TRBD1,few,TRBJ1-4,TRBV9,CASSVAQGNEKLFF,TGTGCCAGCAGCGTAGCACAGGGGAACGAAAAACTGTTTTTT
-,many,TRBJ1-4,TRBV2,CASAESGRGWNEKLFF,TGTGCCAGCGCTGAGTCAGGACGGGGGTGGAATGAAAAACTGTTTTTT
-,many,TRBJ2-1,TRBV11-3,CASSLESLGNEQFF,TGTGCCAGCAGCTTAGAATCTTTGGGGAATGAGCAGTTCTTC
-,many,TRBJ2-5,TRBV6-1,CASSSDWKETQYF,TGTGCCAGCAGTTCGGACTGGAAGGAGACCCAGTACTTC
-,-,TRBJ2-5,TRBV28,CASRMGDGQETQYF,TGTGCCAGCAGGATGGGGGACGGACAAGAAACCCAGTACTTC
-,many,TRBJ1-1,TRBV30,CAWSPRLDTEAFF,TGTGCCTGGAGTCCGCGGCTAGACACTGAAGCTTTCTTT
-,many,TRBJ2-3,TRBV6-1,CASSPPLLAGTPDTQYF,TGTGCCAGCAGCCCACCCCTTCTGGCGGGAACACCAGATACGCAGTATTTT
TRBD1,few,TRBJ2-7,TRBV6-1,CAGRDRSYDKQYF,TGTGCCGGTCGGGACAGGAGCTACGACAAGCAGTACTTC
-,many,TRBJ2-7,TRBV6-1,CASSRDQGSYEQYF,TGTGCCAGCAGTAGGGACCAGGGCTCCTACGAGCAGTACTTC
TRBD1,-,TRBJ2-2,TRBV19,CASSPSLGTGNNTGELFF,TGTGCCAGTAGTCCAAGCTTGGGGACAGGGAATAACACCGGGGAGCTGTTTTTT
-,few,TRBJ2-3,TRBV12-3/TRBV12-4,CASSFPGQLADTQYF,TGTGCCAGCAGTTTCCCGGGACAATTGGCAGATACGCAGTATTTT
-,-,TRBJ2-3,TRBV9,CASTRANLRTDTQYF,TGTGCCAGCACCCGAGCCAACCTTAGGACAGATACGCAGTATTTT
-,many,TRBJ1-2,TRBV2,CASSEILQGGGYGYTF,TGTGCCAGCAGTGAAATCTTGCAGGGAGGGGGCTATGGCTACACCTTC
-,few,TRBJ1-5,TRBV6-5,CASSYPDLAGNQPQHF,TGTGCCAGCAGTTACCCCGATCTGGCAGGCAATCAGCCCCAGCATTTT
-,-,TRBJ1-5,TRBV19,CASSSRSSNQPQHF,TGTGCCAGTAGTAGCCGCTCTAGCAATCAGCCCCAGCATTTT
TRBD1,-,TRBJ1-2,TRBV4-1,CASNQVGYRGRHYGYTF,TGCGCCAGCAACCAGGTTGGGTACAGGGGGCGACACTATGGCTACACCTTC
-,few,TRBJ2-7,TRBV29-1,CSVRSTGSYEQYF,TGCAGCGTTCGTTCTACGGGTAGCTACGAGCAGTACTTC
-,many,TRBJ2-1,TRBV25-1,CASSEGYHEQFF,TGTGCCAGCAGTGAGGGCTATCATGAGCAGTTCTTC
-,many,TRBJ2-5,TRBV7-2,CASSFTLATETQYF,TGTGCCAGCAGCTTTACGCTAGCTACGGAGACCCAGTACTTC
TRBD2,few,TRBJ2-3,TRBV11-2,CASSQRLATDTQYF,TGTGCCAGCAGCCAACGACTAGCGACAGATACGCAGTATTTT
-,-,TRBJ1-2,TRBV20-1,CSARTPSTANYGYTF,TGCAGTGCTAGGACCCCTTCGACAGCTAACTATGGCTACACCTTC
TRBD2,few,TRBJ2-1,TRBV24-1,CATSEAGEINEQFF,TGTGCCACCAGTGAAGCGGGAGAGATCAATGAGCAGTTCTTC
-,few,TRBJ2-7,TRBV7-9,CASSGRWGAYEQYF,TGTGCCAGCAGCGGAAGGTGGGGGGCCTACGAGCAGTACTTC
TRBD1,many,TRBJ2-7,TRBV6-6,CASSYAPAPGQGTYEQYF,TGTGCCAGCAGTTACGCCCCGGCTCCGGGACAGGGTACCTACGAGCAGTACTTC
TRBD2,few,TRBJ2-3,TRBV7-9,CASSFTAGGVTDTQYF,TGTGCCAGCAGCTTCACCGCGGGAGGAGTCACAGATACGCAGTATTTT
TRBD2,-,TRBJ2-7,TRBV7-2,CASRTSGRPQEQYF,TGTGCCAGCCGGACTAGCGGGAGGCCCCAGGAGCAGTACTTC
-,many,TRBJ2-1,TRBV20-1,CSASAGTGNEQFF,TGCAGTGCTAGTGCCGGGACGGGCAATGAGCAGTTCTTC
TRBD2,few,TRBJ2-2,TRBV9,CASSVLGLAGGRFNTGELFF,TGTGCCAGCAGCGTTCTGGGACTAGCGGGAGGGCGATTTAACACCGGGGAGCTGTTTTTT
-,many,TRBJ2-1,TRBV10-3,CAMSSFRNEQFF,TGTGCCATGTCTTCCTTTAGGAATGAGCAGTTCTTC
-,many,TRBJ1-1,TRBV20-1,CSAPDPMGIPEAFF,TGCAGTGCACCCGACCCAATGGGGATCCCTGAAGCTTTCTTT
-,many,TRBJ1-1,TRBV28,CASSLSGPLRTEAFF,TGTGCCAGCAGTTTATCGGGGCCCTTGAGGACTGAAGCTTTCTTT
-,many,TRBJ2-1,TRBV12-3/TRBV12-4,CASSWDRALASKANEQFF,TGTGCCAGCAGCTGGGACCGGGCCCTAGCGTCCAAGGCCAATGAGCAGTTCTTC
-,many,TRBJ2-5,TRBV30,CAWRQGEAQYF,TGTGCCTGGAGGCAGGGTGAGGCCCAGTACTTC
TRBD1,many,TRBJ2-1,TRBV12-3/TRBV12-4,CASSGVGDSSYNEQFF,TGTGCCAGCAGTGGCGTAGGGGACAGCTCCTACAATGAGCAGTTCTTC
-,many,TRBJ1-1,TRBV27,CASRHQGSTGTEAFF,TGTGCCAGCAGACATCAGGGGTCGACGGGCACTGAAGCTTTCTTT
-,-,TRBJ2-1,TRBV4-1,CASSYPSGRYNEQFF,TGCGCCAGCAGCTACCCCTCAGGACGCTACAATGAGCAGTTCTTC
-,many,TRBJ2-1,TRBV11-2,CASSQKGGGRLSYNEQFF,TGTGCCAGCAGCCAGAAGGGAGGGGGGCGTCTCTCCTACAATGAGCAGTTCTTC
TRBD1,many,TRBJ2-7,TRBV12-3/TRBV12-4,CASSTNRDRGYEQYF,TGTGCCAGCAGTACAAACCGGGACAGGGGGTACGAGCAGTACTTC
-,-,TRBJ1-2,TRBV28,CASSLGGRRTSHGYTF,TGTGCCAGCAGTTTAGGTGGGCGTAGAACTAGTCATGGCTACACCTTC
-,-,TRBJ1-5,TRBV10-3,CAISQGREQPQHF,TGTGCCATTTCCCAGGGGAGGGAGCAGCCCCAGCATTTT
TRBD2,many,TRBJ2-3,TRBV28,CASSLGSGRLREDTDTQYF,TGTGCCAGCAGTTTAGGTAGCGGGAGACTGAGGGAGGACACAGATACGCAGTATTTT
TRBD1,few,TRBJ1-1,TRBV9,CASSVVQGGWNTEAFF,TGTGCCAGCAGCGTAGTCCAGGGGGGTTGGAACACTGAAGCTTTCTTT
-,-,TRBJ2-3,TRBV20-1,CSASSLVGLSDTQYF,TGCAGTGCTTCTTCACTAGTGGGGCTCTCAGATACGCAGTATTTT